The rows below give T cell receptor beta chains drawn from one sample of a study of PD-L1 blockade in urothelial cancer. Sequenced by immunoSEQ multiplex PCR; TCRdb stores in-frame clones only, minus some. The sample carries tens of thousands of clones, 75% to 90% recorded once. Here the sequenced sample was PBMCs, taken around atezolizumab (anti-PD-L1) treatment. The receptors originated from a man between 65 and 85 years old with urothelial cancer. CDR3s include the opening cysteine and the closing phenylalanine or tryptophan. A D gene is named only where the DNA matches it firmly. Expanded clones are given a class, and other clones once, few, many or no size at all.

CASSLGGGRYNEQFF	TGTGCCAGCAGTTTAGGAGGAGGCCGCTACAATGAGCAGTTCTTC	-	-	TRBV27	TRBJ2-1
CASRTGGGYGYTF	TGTGCCAGCAGAACAGGGGGAGGCTATGGCTACACCTTC	TRBD1	few	TRBV28	TRBJ1-2
CASSPGLAGDYEQYF	TGTGCCAGCTCACCTGGGCTAGCGGGGGACTACGAGCAGTACTTC	TRBD2	-	TRBV18	TRBJ2-7
CASSPTGRGNEKLFF	TGCGCCAGCAGCCCGACAGGGCGAGGGAATGAAAAACTGTTTTTT	TRBD1	-	TRBV5-1	TRBJ1-4
CAPKAAGGLNTGELFF	TGTGCCCCCAAGGCGGCGGGAGGGTTGAACACCGGGGAGCTGTTTTTT	TRBD2	-	TRBV6-4	TRBJ2-2
CASRKGIYEQYF	TGTGCCAGCCGCAAGGGGATCTACGAGCAGTACTTC	-	-	TRBV28	TRBJ2-7
CASSFGENTEAFF	TGTGCCAGCAGCTTCGGGGAGAACACTGAAGCTTTCTTT	-	-	TRBV5-4	TRBJ1-1
CASSRDRGHYEQYF	TGTGCCAGCAGTCGGGACAGGGGTCACTACGAGCAGTACTTC	TRBD1	-	TRBV6-5	TRBJ2-7
CASRSGSSTDTQYF	TGTGCCAGCAGGAGCGGAAGTAGCACAGATACGCAGTATTTT	-	-	TRBV27	TRBJ2-3
CASSQQSASTGAGEKLFF	TGCGCCAGCAGCCAACAATCCGCTTCGACAGGGGCAGGTGAAAAACTGTTTTTT	TRBD1	-	TRBV4-1	TRBJ1-4
CASSVDPLAASPREQYF	TGTGCCAGCAGCGTAGATCCCCTGGCGGCCTCCCCTAGGGAGCAGTACTTC	-	-	TRBV9	TRBJ2-7
CASSLGQVQFF	TGTGCCAGCAGCCTGGGACAGGTGCAGTTCTTC	-	-	TRBV21-1	TRBJ2-1
CASSDLAGIIEQFF	TGCGCCAGCAGTGACCTAGCGGGTATTATTGAGCAGTTCTTC	TRBD2	-	TRBV10-2	TRBJ2-1
CASSGRVSYNEQFF	TGCGCCAGCAGCGGCAGGGTATCCTACAATGAGCAGTTCTTC	-	once	TRBV4-1	TRBJ2-1
CASSPPGLAVYEQYF	TGTGCCAGCTCACCCCCTGGACTAGCGGTTTACGAGCAGTACTTC	TRBD2	-	TRBV18	TRBJ2-7
CSVDLGPYNEQFF	TGCAGCGTTGACCTTGGGCCTTACAATGAGCAGTTCTTC	-	-	TRBV29-1	TRBJ2-1
CASSLSQPRQGGYGYTF	TGTGCCAGCTCACTATCCCAACCTAGACAGGGAGGATATGGCTACACCTTC	TRBD1	few	TRBV18	TRBJ1-2
CASSSTGGDEKLFF	TGTGCCAGCAGTTCGACAGGGGGCGATGAAAAACTGTTTTTT	TRBD1	-	TRBV28	TRBJ1-4
CAWSSGTSNEQFF	TGTGCCTGGAGCTCCGGGACTAGCAATGAGCAGTTCTTC	TRBD2	-	TRBV30	TRBJ2-1
CASSLGRRTGGTDTQYF	TGCGCCAGCAGCTTGGGGAGGCGGACAGGGGGAACAGATACGCAGTATTTT	TRBD1	-	TRBV5-1	TRBJ2-3
CASSGWTGSGETQYF	TGTGCCAGCAGTGGGTGGACAGGGAGTGGAGAGACCCAGTACTTC	TRBD1	-	TRBV2	TRBJ2-5
CASSQVLAGPYEQYF	TGCGCCAGCAGCCAAGTTCTAGCGGGCCCCTACGAGCAGTACTTC	TRBD2	-	TRBV4-1	TRBJ2-7
CASSEGAWETQYF	TGTGCCAGCAGTGAGGGGGCTTGGGAGACCCAGTACTTC	-	-	TRBV2	TRBJ2-5
CASSPILDSPRFF	TGTGCCAGCAGCCCCATACTAGATTCACCTCGATTCTTT	-	-	TRBV28	TRBJ1-1
CAIWSGGNQPQHF	TGTGCCATCTGGTCAGGGGGGAATCAGCCCCAGCATTTT	TRBD1	-	TRBV10-3	TRBJ1-5
CASSLDRGHGYTF	TGTGCCAGCAGCTTGGACAGGGGGCATGGCTACACCTTC	TRBD1	-	TRBV7-9	TRBJ1-2
CASSLGLAGGPGDEQFF	TGCGCCAGCAGCTTGGGTCTAGCGGGAGGGCCGGGCGATGAGCAGTTCTTC	TRBD2	-	TRBV5-1	TRBJ2-1
CASSLYFTSGRSNEQFF	TGTGCCAGCAGTTTATACTTTACTAGCGGGAGGAGCAATGAGCAGTTCTTC	TRBD2	-	TRBV28	TRBJ2-1
CASRRQVDSGNTIYF	TGTGCCAGCAGACGGCAGGTAGACTCTGGAAACACCATATATTTT	-	few	TRBV6-5	TRBJ1-3
CASSSGTSGRGNTGELFF	TGCGCCAGCAGCTCCGGGACTAGCGGGAGGGGAAACACCGGGGAGCTGTTTTTT	TRBD2	-	TRBV5-1	TRBJ2-2
CASSKGGGRADEQFF	TGTGCCAGCAGTAAAGGCGGCGGGAGGGCCGATGAGCAGTTCTTC	TRBD2	-	TRBV28	TRBJ2-1
CASSPGRNTIYF	TGTGCCAGCTCACCTGGGAGGAACACCATATATTTT	-	-	TRBV18	TRBJ1-3